This T cell receptor (beta chain) was documented in a study of blood T cell repertoires in COVID-19. At the level of the study: COVID-19 samples from acute and convalescent phases originated in the United States, Italy and Spain.

Points on this clone: In the same sample, other DNA sequences code for this CDR3.

Generated by immunoSEQ multiplex PCR, the TCRdb table keeps only in-frame clones and is missing some. The top ten hold around 6.9% of the sample, which has some 320,000 clones, almost 85% seen once. This clonotype was sampled from a human donor in a cohort sampled during active COVID-19. The sequencing input was peripheral blood.

The CDR3 bases are TGTGCCAGCTCATACCGGGACAGATCCGAAGCTTTCTTT. It is translated as CASSYRDRSEAFF. V usage is TRBV6-5 and J usage is TRBJ1-1, with TRBD1 matching 7 bases. The CDR3 consists of 13 residues. Germline assignment: CDR1 MNHEY and CDR2 SVGAGI. Trimming took 8 bases from V and 8 from J; bases not matched to a gene: 11.